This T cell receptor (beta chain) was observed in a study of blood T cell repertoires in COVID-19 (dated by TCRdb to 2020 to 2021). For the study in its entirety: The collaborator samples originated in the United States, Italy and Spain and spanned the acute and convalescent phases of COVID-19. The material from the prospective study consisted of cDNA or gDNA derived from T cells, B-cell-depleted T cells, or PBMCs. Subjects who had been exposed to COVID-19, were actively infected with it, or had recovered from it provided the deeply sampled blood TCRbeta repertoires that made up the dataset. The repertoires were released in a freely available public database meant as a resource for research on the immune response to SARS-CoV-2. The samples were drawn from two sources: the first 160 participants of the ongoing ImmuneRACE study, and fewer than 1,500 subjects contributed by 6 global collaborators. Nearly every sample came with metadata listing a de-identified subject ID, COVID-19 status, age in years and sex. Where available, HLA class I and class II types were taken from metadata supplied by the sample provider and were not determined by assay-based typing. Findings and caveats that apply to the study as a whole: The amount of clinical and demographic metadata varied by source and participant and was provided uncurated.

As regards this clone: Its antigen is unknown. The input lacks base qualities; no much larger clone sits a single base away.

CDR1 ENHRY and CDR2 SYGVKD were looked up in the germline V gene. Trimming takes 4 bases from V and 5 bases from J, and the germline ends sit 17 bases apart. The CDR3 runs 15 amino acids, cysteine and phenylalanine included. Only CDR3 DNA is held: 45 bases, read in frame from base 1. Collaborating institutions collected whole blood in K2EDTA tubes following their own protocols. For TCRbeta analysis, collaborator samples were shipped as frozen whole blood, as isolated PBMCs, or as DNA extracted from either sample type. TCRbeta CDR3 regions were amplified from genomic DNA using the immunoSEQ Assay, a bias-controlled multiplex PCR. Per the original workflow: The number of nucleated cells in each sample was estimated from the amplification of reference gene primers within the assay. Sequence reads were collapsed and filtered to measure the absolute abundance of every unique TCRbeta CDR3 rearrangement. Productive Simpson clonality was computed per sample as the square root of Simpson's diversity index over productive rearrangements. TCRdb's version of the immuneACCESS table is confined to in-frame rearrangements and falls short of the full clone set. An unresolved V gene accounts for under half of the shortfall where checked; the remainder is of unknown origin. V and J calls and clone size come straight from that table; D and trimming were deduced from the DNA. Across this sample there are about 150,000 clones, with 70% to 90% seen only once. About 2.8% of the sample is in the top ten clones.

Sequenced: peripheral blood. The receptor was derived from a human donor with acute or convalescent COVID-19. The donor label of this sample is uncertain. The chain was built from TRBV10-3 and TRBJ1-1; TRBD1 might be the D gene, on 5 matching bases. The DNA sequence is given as TGTGCCATCAGTGGCATTTCGGGGGTGGGTACTGAAGCTTTCTTT. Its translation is CAISGISGVGTEAFF.